This entry lists 27 T cell receptor beta chains sequenced from one sample in a study of T-cell reconstitution after alpha-beta-depleted transplantation in children. Library preparation (for TCRbeta) was performed with unique molecular identifiers. TCRdb re-called the PCR reads with MiXCR, one entry per CDR3 protein. The data show about 900,000 distinct CDR3 sequences, with roughly 29% seen just once and 28% held by the top ten. The sample in question was PBMCs, mostly from graft donor cells, obtained 360 days after TCRalphabeta/CD19-depleted stem cell transplant. Source of these receptors: a boy under two years old who had a stem cell transplant for SCID, so the T cells may come from the graft donor.

This clonotype was detected a few times. This chain uses TRBV5-1 with TRBJ2-2; D is uncertain. CDR1 and CDR2 from the germline V gene are SGHRS and YFSETQ. V lost 1 base and J lost 1, with 11 bases in between. CDR3 length: 16 amino acids. CDR3 loop: CASSLTELGNTGELFF. The CDR3 bases are TGCGCCAGCAGCTTGACGGAGCTTGGGAACACCGGGGAGCTGTTTTTT. The complete variable domain, with remaining parts taken from reference TRBV5-1 and TRBJ2-2, reads KAGVTQTPRYLIKTRGQQVTLSCSPISGHRSVSWYQQTPGQGLQFLFEYFSETQRNKGNFPGRFSGRQFSNSRSEMNVSTLELGDSALYLCASSLTELGNTGELFFGEGSRLTVL.

CDR3 sequence reads: CASSLEDPIAGTDTQYF. DNA of the CDR3: TGTGCCAGCAGCTTAGAGGACCCGATTGCGGGGACAGATACGCAGTATTTT. The rearrangement joins TRBV11-2 to TRBJ2-3, with D tentatively TRBD2 (6 bases). Germline CDR1 and CDR2: SGHAT and FQNNGV. This CDR3 spans 17 amino acids. V lost 0 bases and J 3 bases, leaving 16 bases between the germline ends.

V and J are TRBV5-6 and TRBJ2-2, with 15 bases fitting TRBD2. Trimming removed 4 bases from V and 0 bases from J; junction bases left unmatched: 7. Looked up from germline, CDR1 is SGHDT and CDR2 is YYEEEE. This CDR3 contains 19 residues. The CDR3 DNA reads TGTGCCAGCAGCCCGGGACTAGCGGGGGGAGCGACGAACACCGGGGAGCTGTTTTTT. It translates to CASSPGLAGGATNTGELFF. Variable domain in full (rest from reference TRBV5-6 and TRBJ2-2): DAGVTQSPTHLIKTRGQQVTLRCSPKSGHDTVSWYQQALGQGPQFIFQYYEEEERQRGNFPDRFSGHQFPNYSSELNVNALLLGDSALYLCASSPGLAGGATNTGELFFGEGSRLTVL.

This clonotype was picked up many times. V gene TRBV2 combines with J gene TRBJ2-5; D possibly uses TRBD1 or TRBD2 (5 bases each). V was clipped by 4 bases and J by 5 bases, with 14 bases between them. CDR3 size: 14 residues. Germline lookup yields CDR1 SNHLY and CDR2 FYNNEI. The DNA for the CDR3 is TGTGCCAGCAGTGGGGGGTTCGCCGGGGAGACCCAGTACTTC. Its translation: CASSGGFAGETQYF.

V gene TRBV7-2 combines with J gene TRBJ1-1, with 7 bases matching TRBD1. V shed 5 bases, J shed 10 bases, and the junction held 7 bases outside the gene matches. CDR1 is SGHTA, CDR2 FQGNSA, per germline. The CDR3 is 12 residues long. CDR3: CASSLRTGRAFF. Written as DNA, the CDR3 is TGTGCCAGCAGCCTTAGGACAGGCAGAGCTTTCTTT.

There are a few counts of this clonotype. The rearrangement uses TRBV29-1 and TRBJ2-3; D remains unclear. This CDR3 contains 13 residues. Trimming took off 5 bases at V and 2 bases at J, with 11 bases between the two ends. CDR1 and CDR2 (germline): SQVTM, ANQGSEA. CDR3 DNA sequence: TGCAGCGTTCTCGCGCGATACACAGATACGCAGTATTTT. This gives the protein CSVLARYTDTQYF.

The sample holds a few counts of this clonotype. Here the CDR3 DNA reads TGTGCCAGCAGTCCGCTAATCCGGGACAGGGGCCCCTACGAGCAGTACTTC. The encoded protein is CASSPLIRDRGPYEQYF. The rearrangement joins TRBV6-2 or TRBV6-3 to TRBJ2-7; 10 bases map to TRBD1. The trim removed 5 bases at V and 2 bases at J, leaving 12 bases unmatched. The germline gives CDR1 MNHEY, CDR2 SVGEGT. The CDR3 totals 17 residues.

The rearrangement uses TRBV11-2 and TRBJ2-3; D is uncertain. This CDR3 region has 16 residues. Germline loops: CDR1 SGHAT, CDR2 FQNNGV. V lost 0 bases to trimming and J lost 3 bases, with 13 bases between them. The CDR3 DNA reads as TGTGCCAGCAGCTTAGATCTCCTCCCGCGGACAGATACGCAGTATTTT. Its protein product is CASSLDLLPRTDTQYF.

This clonotype came up a few times. V and J are TRBV11-2 and TRBJ2-5; D not resolved. CDR1 and CDR2 (germline): SGHAT, FQNNGV. Trimming removed 1 base from V and 5 bases from J, with 23 bases in between. The CDR3 runs to 18 residues. The CDR3 DNA reads TGTGCCAGCAGCTTAGTGGCCTTTTTGGGTCCCCCGTATGAGACCCAGTACTTC. The encoded protein is CASSLVAFLGPPYETQYF.

This clonotype was observed many times. This rearrangement joins TRBV5-1 to TRBJ2-2; TRBD1 is a possible D gene (6 bases). Germline V lookup: CDR1 SGHRS, CDR2 YFSETQ. V was cut by 1 base and J by 4 bases, with 8 bases left in between. This CDR3 is 14 amino acids long. CDR3 loop: CASSLTGPTGELFF. CDR3 nucleotides: TGCGCCAGCAGCTTGACAGGGCCCACCGGGGAGCTGTTTTTT.

J is TRBJ2-2 and V is TRBV12-3 or TRBV12-4; 8 positions match TRBD2. Trimming cost V 5 bases and J 1 base; bases outside gene matches: 12. This CDR3 has 18 residues. CDR3: CASSLSRVAGWNTGELFF. The CDR3 nucleotides are TGTGCCAGCAGTCTCTCCCGGGTAGCGGGGTGGAACACCGGGGAGCTGTTTTTT.

The chain combines TRBV28 with TRBJ2-3; 10 bases align to TRBD1. The CDR3 consists of 17 residues. Germline V gene sequence: CDR1 MDHEN, CDR2 SYDVKM. Trimming took 1 base from V and 1 from J; bases not matched to a gene: 5. The CDR3 loop is CASSLSGQGRRTDTQYF. As DNA, the CDR3 is TGTGCCAGCAGTTTATCGGGACAGGGGAGACGCACAGATACGCAGTATTTT.

V gene TRBV3-1 combines with J gene TRBJ1-1; tentatively, D is TRBD1 (6 bases). V lost 0 bases to trimming and J lost 3 bases, with 14 bases between them. The CDR3 is made up of 16 amino acids. CDR1 is LGHDT and CDR2 is YNNKEL in the germline V gene (reference sequence). The DNA of the CDR3 is TGTGCCAGCAGCCAAGATATCCCGACAGGAGACACTGAAGCTTTCTTT. The encoded protein is CASSQDIPTGDTEAFF.

This rearrangement joins TRBV5-1 to TRBJ1-5, with a weak D call TRBD1 (6 bases). Germline CDR1 reads SGHRS; CDR2 reads YFSETQ. CDR3 length: 13 amino acids. Trimming pared 2 bases from V and 7 bases from J, leaving 10 bases between. The CDR3: CASSLTGWQPQHF. Written as DNA, the CDR3 is TGCGCCAGCAGCTTAACAGGGTGGCAGCCCCAGCATTTT.

V gene TRBV5-1 combines with J gene TRBJ2-5; the match to TRBD2 covers 8 bases. J gave up 1 base and V 4 bases, and 9 bases lay outside the gene matches. CDR3 size: 16 residues. The germline gives CDR1 SGHRS, CDR2 YFSETQ. The CDR3: CASSRMRGVSQETQYF. DNA of the CDR3: TGCGCCAGCAGCAGAATGCGGGGGGTCTCCCAAGAGACCCAGTACTTC.

In this sample, this clonotype turned up a few times. The CDR3 loop is CASSLDSGGAEETQYF. As DNA, the CDR3 is TGCGCCAGCAGCTTGGATAGCGGGGGGGCGGAGGAGACCCAGTACTTC. The chain combines TRBV5-1 with TRBJ2-5, with 11 bases lining up with TRBD2. The junction had 6 bases not matched to a gene; V was cut back by 0 bases and J by 5 bases. Germline CDR1 and CDR2: SGHRS and YFSETQ. This CDR3 is built from 16 residues. Full variable domain (outside the CDR3, taken from reference TRBV5-1 and TRBJ2-5): KAGVTQTPRYLIKTRGQQVTLSCSPISGHRSVSWYQQTPGQGLQFLFEYFSETQRNKGNFPGRFSGRQFSNSRSEMNVSTLELGDSALYLCASSLDSGGAEETQYFGPGTRLLVL.

A few counts support this clonotype. The V and J genes are TRBV5-1 and TRBJ1-2; no clear D gene. The germline V gene has CDR1 SGHRS and CDR2 YFSETQ. With 0 bases removed from V and 6 bases from J, the gap between germline ends came to 12 bases. The CDR3 is 14 amino acids. The CDR3 loop reads CASSLGGWVDGYTF. Here the CDR3 DNA reads TGCGCCAGCAGCTTGGGAGGTTGGGTCGATGGCTACACCTTC.

A few counts support this clonotype. The rearrangement uses TRBV29-1 and TRBJ2-2; unclear D gene. CDR3 length: 12 residues. Trimming removed 5 bases from V and 3 bases from J, with 7 bases in between. The germline CDR1 and CDR2 sequences are SQVTM and ANQGSEA. This CDR3 is CSVSGDTGELFF. The CDR3 DNA sequence: TGCAGCGTTTCCGGAGACACCGGGGAGCTGTTTTTT.

The genes are TRBV19 and TRBJ2-5; 7 bases are a match to TRBD1. The ends lost 9 bases at V and 5 bases at J; junction bases unmatched: 9. Germline CDR1 and CDR2: LNHDA and SQIVND (reference sequence). This CDR3 is built from 13 residues. Here the CDR3 reads CASTPTGMETQYF. CDR3 in DNA: TGTGCCAGCACTCCGACAGGGATGGAGACCCAGTACTTC.

The rearrangement uses TRBV5-1 and TRBJ2-1; 8 bases fit TRBD2. The CDR3 is made up of 15 amino acids. Looked up from germline, CDR1 is SGHRS and CDR2 is YFSETQ. V lost 3 bases and J lost 5; bases outside the gene matches: 7. The CDR3 nucleotides read TGCGCCAGCAGCTCGGGGGGGAGGGCCCACAATGAGCAGTTCTTC. Translation gives CASSSGGRAHNEQFF.

The rearrangement joins TRBV3-1 to TRBJ2-7; D is uncertain. The V gene's germline CDR1 is LGHDT and CDR2 YNNKEL (reference sequence). The CDR3 consists of 15 residues. Trimming removed 2 bases at V and 6 bases at J, with 17 bases between. CDR3 in amino acids: CASSQYGPLGSEQYF. The CDR3 DNA sequence: TGTGCCAGCAGCCAATACGGACCGCTAGGGTCCGAGCAGTACTTC.

The chain employs TRBV12-5 and TRBJ2-1, with 7 bases fitting TRBD1. The CDR3 contains 14 residues. The germline CDR1 and CDR2 sequences are LGHNT and FRNRAP. The ends lost 6 bases at V and 7 bases at J; junction bases unmatched: 9. CDR3 region: CASGTGEPWNEQFF. The DNA for the CDR3 is TGTGCTAGTGGCACAGGGGAGCCTTGGAATGAGCAGTTCTTC.

This clonotype was seen more than once but under ten times. The rearrangement joins TRBV7-8 to TRBJ2-7; possibly TRBD2 for D (7 bases). Trimming removed 1 base from V and 5 bases from J, with 12 bases in between. CDR1 and CDR2 from the germline V gene are SGHVS and FQNEAQ. This CDR3 has 14 residues. The CDR3 protein is CASSLGGGAHEQYF. The DNA of the CDR3 is TGTGCCAGCAGCTTAGGAGGGGGGGCCCACGAGCAGTACTTC.

This clonotype was recorded a few times. V and J are TRBV18 and TRBJ2-2, with a weak D call TRBD1 (6 bases). V was trimmed by 8 bases and J by 4 bases, leaving 14 bases between them. Germline loops: CDR1 KGHSH, CDR2 LQKENI. CDR3 length equals 14 residues. The CDR3 here is CASALGQLTGELFF. The CDR3, as DNA: TGTGCCAGCGCACTGGGACAACTCACCGGGGAGCTGTTTTTT.

The CDR3: CASRLAGDLGNEQFF. The CDR3 coding sequence is TGCGCCAGCAGACTAGCGGGGGATCTCGGCAATGAGCAGTTCTTC. The chain has TRBV4-1 and TRBJ2-1; TRBD2 matches 11 bases. CDR1 MGHRA and CDR2 YSYEKL come from the germline V gene. CDR3 length: 15 amino acids. The J segment lost 6 bases and the V segment lost 6 bases, leaving 7 bases of the junction unmatched.

This clonotype was seen repeatedly, ten times or more. This sequence joins TRBV7-2 and TRBJ2-7; D call uncertain. Trimming took off 3 bases at V and 3 bases at J, with 12 bases between the two ends. The germline gives CDR1 SGHTA, CDR2 FQGNSA. This CDR3 is built from 14 residues. As DNA, the CDR3 is TGTGCCAGCAGCTTTTACGGCCTTAACTACGAGCAGTACTTC. Amino acid sequence: CASSFYGLNYEQYF.

Only a few counts were recorded for this clonotype. This chain links TRBV29-1 with TRBJ2-5; D is tentatively TRBD1 or TRBD2 (5 bases each). The V end was cut by 7 bases, the J end by 1 base, with 10 bases between. Germline CDR1 SQVTM, CDR2 ANQGSEA. The CDR3 has 12 residues. CDR3 DNA: TGCAGCGGGGGACGGACCCAAGAGACCCAGTACTTC. Its protein product is CSGGRTQETQYF.